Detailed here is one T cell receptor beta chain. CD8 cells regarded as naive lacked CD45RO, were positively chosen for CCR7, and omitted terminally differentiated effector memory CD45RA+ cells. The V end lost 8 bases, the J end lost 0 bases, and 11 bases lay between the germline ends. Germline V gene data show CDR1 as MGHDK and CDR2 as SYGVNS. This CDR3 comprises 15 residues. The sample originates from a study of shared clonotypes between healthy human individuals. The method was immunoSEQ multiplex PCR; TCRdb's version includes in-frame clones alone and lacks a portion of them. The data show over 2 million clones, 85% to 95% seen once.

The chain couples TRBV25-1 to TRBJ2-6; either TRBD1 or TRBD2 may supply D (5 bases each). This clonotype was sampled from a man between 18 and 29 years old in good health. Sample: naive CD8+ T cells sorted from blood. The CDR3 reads CASGWGSSGANVLTF. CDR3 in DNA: TGTGCCAGCGGTTGGGGGAGCTCTGGGGCCAACGTCCTGACTTTC.